One sample yielded the 9 T cell receptor beta chains listed below, sequenced in a study of radiotherapy plus CTLA-4 blockade in lung cancer. Sequencing was performed with immunoSEQ multiplex PCR; in TCRdb, only in-frame clones are kept and a portion is missing. Seen here are about 49,000 clones, roughly 81% observed once, and the top ten hold around a quarter. The material sequenced was peripheral blood, taken from a patient treated with radiotherapy plus ipilimumab. These receptors all come from a human donor with non-small cell lung cancer whose response to radiotherapy plus ipilimumab could not be evaluated.

V gene TRBV7-9 combines with J gene TRBJ2-7; D unresolved. V was clipped by 5 bases and J by 6 bases, with 20 bases between them. The CDR3 is made up of 15 amino acids. Germline V gene data show CDR1 as SEHNR and CDR2 as FQNEAQ (reference sequence). The CDR3 loop reads CASSIGSLRSGEQYF. The CDR3, as DNA: TGTGCCAGCAGCATAGGGTCTCTGCGAAGTGGCGAGCAGTACTTC.

CDR3 DNA sequence: TGTGCCACACAGGACAGGGCAAGAAACACCATATATTTT. Translating it yields CATQDRARNTIYF. The J gene is TRBJ1-3, the V gene TRBV28; TRBD1 aligns across 8 bases. The CDR3 is 13 amino acids. Germline lookup yields CDR1 MDHEN and CDR2 SYDVKM. Losses at the gene ends were 10 bases for V and 5 bases for J; bases not matched to a gene: 7.

This chain joins TRBV11-2 and TRBJ2-1, with D tentatively TRBD1 (7 bases). This CDR3 contains 15 residues. V was trimmed by 8 bases and J by 9 bases, leaving 23 bases between them. Germline V gene lookup returns CDR1 SGHAT and CDR2 FQNNGV. The CDR3 protein is CASGVGAHQGGEQFF. Here the CDR3 DNA reads TGTGCCAGCGGGGTGGGGGCTCACCAGGGGGGTGAGCAGTTCTTC.

This sequence joins TRBV28 and TRBJ2-1; no clear D gene. Trimming removed 6 bases at V and 12 bases at J, with 15 bases between. CDR1 is MDHEN, CDR2 SYDVKM, per germline. This CDR3 contains 12 residues. The CDR3 coding sequence is TGTGCCAGCAGCCCTCCGGGTCGGTGGCAGTTCTTC. This gives the protein CASSPPGRWQFF.

This sequence joins TRBV25-1 and TRBJ2-3, with D possibly being TRBD2 (5 bases). The CDR3 runs 15 residues. CDR1 is MGHDK and CDR2 is SYGVNS in the germline V gene. The V end was cut by 3 bases, the J end by 4 bases, with 14 bases between. The CDR3 reads CASSDGRGTPDTQYF. In nucleotides, the CDR3 is TGTGCCAGCAGTGACGGTCGGGGAACGCCAGATACGCAGTATTTT.

This chain joins TRBV25-1 and TRBJ1-2; D not resolved. CDR3 size: 14 residues. Trimming took off 3 bases at V and 1 base at J, with 9 bases between the two ends. Germline values: CDR1 MGHDK, CDR2 SYGVNS. CDR3: CASSEPGINYGYTF. For the CDR3, the DNA is TGTGCCAGCAGTGAGCCAGGAATTAACTATGGCTACACCTTC.

This clone was observed a single time. The chain joins TRBV9 to TRBJ2-7, with 7 bases lining up with TRBD2. After removal of 2 bases from V and 2 bases from J, the junction contained 7 bases not matched to a gene. Per the germline V gene, CDR1 is SGDLS and CDR2 is YYNGEE. This CDR3 region has 15 residues. As DNA, the CDR3 is TGTGCCAGCAGCGTGAAAGCGGGATATACCTACGAGCAGTACTTC. It translates to CASSVKAGYTYEQYF.

The J gene is TRBJ2-2, the V gene TRBV7-6, with 7 bases fitting TRBD2. The CDR3 extends over 16 amino acids. J lost 4 bases, V lost 3 bases, and 8 bases had no gene match. Germline lookup yields CDR1 SGHVS and CDR2 FNYEAQ. The DNA of the CDR3 is TGTGCCAGCAGCTTCGGAGGCGGGAGTGTCACCGGGGAGCTGTTTTTT. Its protein product is CASSFGGGSVTGELFF.

The chain couples TRBV5-1 to TRBJ1-3; D uncertain. V lost 4 bases and J lost 0, with 11 bases in between. Germline V lookup: CDR1 SGHRS, CDR2 YFSETQ. This CDR3 has 15 amino acids. The CDR3 is CASSVGGNSGNTIYF. CDR3 nucleotide sequence: TGCGCCAGCAGCGTCGGCGGGAACTCTGGAAACACCATATATTTT.